A single sample gave rise to the 24 T cell receptor beta chains below, sequenced in a study of T-cell memory formation after mild COVID-19. TCRdb re-analysed the 5' RACE reads in MiXCR, keeping a single row per CDR3 protein. The table has more than 300,000 distinct CDR3 sequences, approximately 15% seen once; the top ten hold 21%. Material: PBMCs or a T cell subset sorted from them (not recorded which). These receptors originate from a young man who had mild COVID-19 (a few samples of this study predate the infection). Cell type and time point are not known.

This clonotype was seen at least ten times. The chain has TRBV4-1 and TRBJ2-5; weak D call: TRBD2 (5 bases). The V gene lost 2 bases and the J gene lost 5 bases, with 15 bases spanning the gap. CDR1 and CDR2 from the germline V gene are MGHRA and YSYEKL. The CDR3 extends over 15 amino acids. The CDR3 is CASSQSEGRVETQYF. The DNA for the CDR3 is TGCGCCAGCAGCCAATCCGAGGGTAGAGTGGAGACCCAGTACTTC.

The V and J genes are TRBV6-1 and TRBJ2-2; TRBD2 is a possible D gene (5 bases). Germline V lookup: CDR1 MNHNS, CDR2 SASEGT. Trimming cost V 6 bases and J 0 bases, with 11 bases left between them. This CDR3 is 15 amino acids long. The CDR3 coding sequence is TGTGCCAGCAGCGAGGGTAGGGCGAACACCGGGGAGCTGTTTTTT. Amino acid sequence: CASSEGRANTGELFF.

This clonotype showed up many times. CDR3 bases: TGCGCCAGCAGCCAAGTCCCGACAGATACGCAGTATTTT. Translation: CASSQVPTDTQYF. The chain uses TRBV4-3 and TRBJ2-3, with D unclear. The CDR3 loop spans 13 amino acids. Trimming took 1 base from V and 3 from J, leaving 5 bases between them. Germline V gene data show CDR1 as LGHNA and CDR2 as YSLEER.

This clonotype turned up a few times. The V and J genes are TRBV4-1 and TRBJ1-4; D remains ambiguous. The germline CDR1 and CDR2 sequences are MGHRA and YSYEKL. Deletions cut 0 bases from V and 7 bases from J, with 15 bases between. This CDR3 contains 16 residues. The CDR3 nucleotides are TGCGCCAGCAGCCAAGATATGAGGGATCGAGCTGAAAAACTGTTTTTT. Translated: CASSQDMRDRAEKLFF.

The rearrangement uses TRBV28 and TRBJ2-1, with TRBD2 matching over 8 bases. CDR1 and CDR2 from the germline V gene are MDHEN and SYDVKM. This CDR3 spans 16 amino acids. The J segment lost 4 bases and the V segment lost 9 bases, leaving 14 bases of the junction unmatched. CDR3 bases: TGTGCCAGTACCGGGACTAGGAGTGCCCTATACAATGAGCAGTTCTTC. As protein: CASTGTRSALYNEQFF. The full variable domain, rest sourced from reference TRBV28 and TRBJ2-1, is DVKVTQSSRYLVKRTGEKVFLECVQDMDHENMFWYRQDPGLGLRLIYFSYDVKMKEKGDIPEGYSVSREKKERFSLILESASTNQTSMYLCASTGTRSALYNEQFFGPGTRLTVL.

The chain is built from TRBV5-5 and TRBJ1-5, with a possible D match to TRBD1 (5 bases). Germline assignment: CDR1 SGHKS and CDR2 YYEKEE (reference sequence). V was cut by 4 bases and J by 2 bases, with 10 bases left in between. The CDR3 is made up of 14 amino acids. The CDR3 nucleotides read TGTGCCAGCAGCGAGGGGACCGGCAATCAGCCCCAGCATTTT. Encoded protein: CASSEGTGNQPQHF.

This clonotype was observed many times. J is TRBJ1-5 and V is TRBV12-3 or TRBV12-4; D remains ambiguous. Trimming left V 3 bases short and J 5 bases short, with 11 bases between. CDR3 length equals 14 residues. In nucleotides, the CDR3 is TGTGCCAGCAGTTTTTGGGGAGGCGATCAGCCCCAGCATTTT. It translates to CASSFWGGDQPQHF.

This sequence joins TRBV5-4 and TRBJ1-1; 8 bases line up with TRBD1. CDR3 length: 17 amino acids. The V and J ends lost 5 bases and 0 bases, in that order; junction bases with no gene match: 12. Germline V gene sequence: CDR1 SGHNT, CDR2 YYREEE (reference sequence). CDR3 region: CASSSGQGSRMNTEAFF. CDR3 DNA sequence: TGTGCCAGCAGTTCAGGACAGGGAAGTAGAATGAACACTGAAGCTTTCTTT.

The rearrangement uses TRBV20-1 and TRBJ2-5, with 9 positions matching TRBD2. Germline V lookup: CDR1 DFQATT, CDR2 SNEGSKA (reference sequence). Losses at the gene ends were 8 bases for V and 7 bases for J; bases not matched to a gene: 11. The CDR3 covers 13 residues. CDR3 in DNA: TGCAGTTTGACTAGCGGCGGGGTAGGGACCCAGTACTTC. Protein product: CSLTSGGVGTQYF.

This clonotype was detected many times. V usage is TRBV5-1 and J usage is TRBJ2-6, with D hard to call. The CDR3 sequence is 15 residues long. Germline V gene sequence: CDR1 SGHRS, CDR2 YFSETQ. With 4 bases removed from V and 0 bases from J, the gap between germline ends came to 8 bases. CDR3 amino acids: CASSPTDSGANVLTF. The CDR3, as DNA: TGCGCCAGCAGCCCTACAGACTCTGGGGCCAACGTCCTGACTTTC.

This clonotype was observed at least ten times. V usage is TRBV4-3 and J usage is TRBJ1-2; 7 bases line up with TRBD1. Losses at the gene ends were 4 bases for V and 4 bases for J; bases not matched to a gene: 3. CDR3 length: 13 residues. Germline loops: CDR1 LGHNA, CDR2 YSLEER. Written as DNA, the CDR3 is TGCGCCAGCAGCCCCGGGACAGCCTATGGCTACACCTTC. This sequence encodes CASSPGTAYGYTF.

There are a few counts of this clonotype. V is TRBV5-1 and J is TRBJ2-5; D uncertain. Trimming removed 0 bases from V and 1 base from J, with 10 bases in between. The CDR3 consists of 15 residues. Germline V gives CDR1 SGHRS, CDR2 YFSETQ. Written as DNA, the CDR3 is TGCGCCAGCAGCTTGGTAGACGGACGCCAAGAGACCCAGTACTTC. Its protein product is CASSLVDGRQETQYF.

The chain recombines TRBV5-1 with TRBJ1-1, with D unresolved. Germline CDR1 and CDR2: SGHRS and YFSETQ. This CDR3 is 14 amino acids long. V dropped 6 bases and J dropped 0 bases, with 12 bases sitting between them. The CDR3 coding sequence is TGCGCCAGCAAAATGGGCAGCATGAACACTGAAGCTTTCTTT. Translation: CASKMGSMNTEAFF.

This clonotype was found a few times. J is TRBJ2-3 and V is TRBV5-1, with TRBD2 matching over 9 bases. V shed 2 bases, J shed 4 bases, and the junction held 5 bases outside the gene matches. From germline, CDR1 is SGHRS and CDR2 YFSETQ. The CDR3 runs 15 residues. CDR3 nucleotides: TGCGCCAGCAGCTTCAGTAGCGGGGGCTCAGATACGCAGTATTTT. Translating gives CASSFSSGGSDTQYF.

Only a few counts were recorded for this clonotype. The chain combines TRBV5-1 with TRBJ1-2, with D tentatively TRBD1 (5 bases). V was clipped by 3 bases and J by 6 bases, with 12 bases between them. CDR1 and CDR2 (germline): SGHRS, YFSETQ. The CDR3 covers 13 residues. In DNA, the CDR3 is TGCGCCAGCAGCTATAAGGGACTTGATGGCTACACCTTC. It yields the protein CASSYKGLDGYTF.

This clonotype was observed a few times. The chain couples TRBV5-1 to TRBJ1-6; D is perhaps TRBD1 (5 bases). The CDR3 totals 13 residues. In germline, CDR1 is SGHRS, CDR2 YFSETQ. V was shortened by 7 bases and J by 14 bases, with 19 bases between the two germline ends. CDR3 in amino acids: CASRDPAVPALHF. The CDR3 DNA reads as TGCGCCAGCCGGGACCCCGCGGTCCCCGCCCTCCACTTT.

The V call is TRBV5-1, the J call TRBJ2-7; 9 nucleotides agree with TRBD1. The CDR3 length is 15 residues. Germline assignment: CDR1 SGHRS and CDR2 YFSETQ. The junction had 9 bases not matched to a gene; V was cut back by 5 bases and J by 3 bases. The CDR3 coding sequence is TGCGCCAGCAGTCAGACAGGGGGGCAAGGCTACGAGCAGTACTTC. Translating it yields CASSQTGGQGYEQYF.

This clonotype was found a few times. This rearrangement joins TRBV5-4 to TRBJ1-2; D is undetermined. The ends were cut back, 4 bases at V and 3 bases at J, with 10 bases in the middle. This CDR3 comprises 13 residues. Germline V gene lookup returns CDR1 SGHNT and CDR2 YYREEE (reference sequence). CDR3 bases: TGTGCCAGCAGCATCGGACGGCACTATGGCTACACCTTC. Amino acid sequence: CASSIGRHYGYTF.

This clonotype was found a few times. The rearrangement links TRBV7-2 to TRBJ2-7; D is perhaps TRBD2 (5 bases). Germline lookup yields CDR1 SGHTA and CDR2 FQGNSA. The CDR3 sequence is 14 residues long. The V gene lost 4 bases and the J gene lost 3 bases, with 13 bases spanning the gap. CDR3 DNA: TGTGCCAGCAGCTCCCCAGGTCGGGACTACGAGCAGTACTTC. Amino acids: CASSSPGRDYEQYF.

This clonotype was observed a handful of times. This rearrangement joins TRBV7-2 to TRBJ2-5; tentatively, D is TRBD1 or TRBD2 (5 bases each). Trimming left V 4 bases short and J 1 base short, with 13 bases between. The CDR3 spans 15 residues. Germline CDR1 reads SGHTA; CDR2 reads FQGNSA. The CDR3 sequence: CASSSGPGIQETQYF. The CDR3 coding sequence is TGTGCCAGCAGCTCGGGACCCGGGATCCAAGAGACCCAGTACTTC.

This clonotype showed up just a few times. The rearrangement joins TRBV4-1 to TRBJ1-2; 11 bases map to TRBD1. J lost 6 bases, V lost 1 base, and 7 bases had no gene match. CDR1 is MGHRA, CDR2 YSYEKL, per germline. The CDR3 loop spans 16 amino acids. In DNA form, the CDR3 reads TGCGCCAGCAGCCAAGCTCCGGGACAGGGGGTTGATGGCTACACCTTC. Protein sequence: CASSQAPGQGVDGYTF.

The chain uses TRBV9 and TRBJ1-6; 9 bases map to TRBD1. CDR1 and CDR2 from the germline V gene are SGDLS and YYNGEE. With V trimmed by 0 bases and J by 8 bases, 6 bases remained unmatched. The CDR3 contains 16 residues. The CDR3 DNA sequence: TGTGCCAGCAGCGTAGCCGGGGGGACAGGGCATTCACCCCTCCACTTT. Protein product: CASSVAGGTGHSPLHF.

The gene calls are TRBV7-6 and TRBJ2-5; 10 bases fit TRBD2. J lost 5 bases, V lost 4 bases, and 7 bases had no gene match. Germline CDR1 SGHVS, CDR2 FNYEAQ. The CDR3 covers 15 residues. The CDR3 loop is CASSSKSGGEETQYF. In DNA, the CDR3 is TGTGCCAGCAGCTCAAAGAGCGGGGGGGAGGAGACCCAGTACTTC.

As for this clonotype: The germline gene is not matched at one end of the junction; a read error may be the cause. The chain carries TRBV27 and TRBJ2-3; 11 positions match TRBD2. Germline CDR1 MNHEY, CDR2 SMNVEV (reference sequence). The CDR3 spans 15 residues. Written as DNA, the CDR3 is TGTGCCAGCAGCCGACTAGCGGGGAGCACACATACGCAGTATTTT. Amino acid sequence: CASSRLAGSTHTQYF.